Below, one TCR beta chain is given with its context. Trimming pared 3 bases from V and 2 bases from J, leaving 13 bases between. This CDR3 has 15 amino acids. Germline V gene lookup returns CDR1 SEHNR and CDR2 FQNEAQ (reference sequence). The sample originates from a study of T-cell memory formation after mild COVID-19. About the research overall: For the most part, TCR clusters were specific to one donor.

MiXCR, run by TCRdb on the 5' RACE reads, gives a single entry per CDR3 protein. Of approximately 570,000 distinct CDR3 sequences listed, roughly 18% are singletons. Sequencing was done on a sample of PBMCs or a T cell subset sorted from them (not recorded which). This chain connects TRBV7-9 to TRBJ1-1; D may be TRBD1 (5 bases). The receptor was isolated from an adult woman who had mild COVID-19 (a few samples of this study predate the infection). Cell type and time point are not known. CDR3 in DNA: TGTGCCAGCAGCTTCCGGGGGGACCGCAACACTGAAGCTTTCTTT. This gives the protein CASSFRGDRNTEAFF.